This is a list of T cell receptor beta chains from one sample in a study of cytotoxic CD8 clonotypes in ibrutinib-treated CLL. Sequencing was performed with immunoSEQ multiplex PCR; in TCRdb, only in-frame clones are kept and a portion is missing. The sample carries around 140,000 clones, around three quarters recorded once. Sequencing used PBMCs, obtained after 12 months of ibrutinib treatment. Receptor source: a human donor with chronic lymphocytic leukemia. Each CDR3 is given with its conserved first and last residue. The D gene is left open where the match is weak. A clone size is listed for some rows: how often the clone was seen (once, few, many), or a class if it is expanded.

d_gene	v_gene	len	j_gene	abundance	CDR3aa	CDR3nt
NA	TRBV4-3	14	TRBJ2-7	few	CASSQDLGWDEQYF	TGCGCCAGCAGCCAAGATTTAGGTTGGGACGAGCAGTACTTC
TRBD2	TRBV5-8	15	TRBJ2-7	NA	CASSLGSGSRYEQYF	TGTGCCAGCAGCTTGGGTAGCGGGAGTAGGTACGAGCAGTACTTC
NA	TRBV7-2	11	TRBJ2-3	NA	CASSSADTQYF	TGTGCCAGCAGCTCGGCAGATACGCAGTATTTT
NA	TRBV25-1	17	TRBJ1-1	once	CASSEYFIGRGNTEAFF	TGTGCCAGCAGTGAATATTTCATAGGCAGGGGGAACACTGAAGCTTTCTTT
NA	TRBV11-2	15	TRBJ1-5	NA	CASSPRGDSNQPQHF	TGTGCCAGCAGCCCCCGCGGGGATAGCAATCAGCCCCAGCATTTT
TRBD1	TRBV10-3	13	TRBJ2-1	few	CAIAGGSYNEQFF	TGTGCCATCGCAGGGGGCTCCTACAATGAGCAGTTCTTC
TRBD2	TRBV19	18	TRBJ2-2	once	CASSGRFSGGGNTGELFF	TGTGCCAGTAGTGGCCGCTTTAGCGGGGGGGGAAACACCGGGGAGCTGTTTTTT
TRBD1	TRBV2	15	TRBJ2-7	NA	CASTHQDRGNYEQYF	TGTGCCAGCACCCACCAAGACAGGGGGAACTACGAGCAGTACTTC
TRBD1	TRBV19	15	TRBJ1-5	NA	CASGPRTGGNQPQHF	TGTGCCAGTGGGCCTCGGACAGGAGGTAATCAGCCCCAGCATTTT
NA	TRBV30	14	TRBJ1-6	few	CAWRHEQAGPPLHF	TGTGCCTGGAGACACGAACAGGCCGGTCCACCCCTCCACTTT
NA	TRBV13	15	TRBJ1-3	NA	CASSERLSSGNTIYF	TGTGCCAGCAGCGAAAGATTGAGCTCTGGAAACACCATATATTTT
NA	TRBV5-1	15	TRBJ2-7	NA	CASSLAGWVTWEQYF	TGCGCCAGCAGCTTAGCAGGGTGGGTCACTTGGGAGCAGTACTTC
NA	TRBV10-3	14	TRBJ1-5	NA	CAISQSGVSQPQHF	TGTGCCATCAGTCAGTCAGGGGTGAGTCAGCCCCAGCATTTT
TRBD1	TRBV5-4	15	TRBJ2-7	NA	CASSFPGQGVYEQYF	TGTGCCAGCAGCTTCCCGGGACAGGGTGTCTACGAGCAGTACTTC
TRBD1	TRBV7-2	16	TRBJ1-3	NA	CASSWTGLLSGNTIYF	TGTGCCAGCAGCTGGACAGGGCTTCTCTCTGGAAACACCATATATTTT
NA	TRBV10-3	14	TRBJ1-1	few	CAISESGGNTEAFF	TGTGCCATCAGTGAGTCAGGGGGGAACACTGAAGCTTTCTTT
NA	TRBV18	15	TRBJ1-2	NA	CASSPGGDSRYGYTF	TGTGCCAGCTCACCCGGGGGGGATTCTCGGTATGGCTACACCTTC
NA	TRBV7-3	12	TRBJ1-6	NA	CASSLSGSPLHF	TGTGCCAGCAGCTTGAGTGGTTCACCCCTCCACTTT
TRBD1	TRBV5-1	14	TRBJ2-7	NA	CASSPGQVSYEQYF	TGCGCCAGCAGCCCGGGACAGGTCTCCTACGAGCAGTACTTC
NA	TRBV6-5	14	TRBJ1-2	few	CASSYGREVAGYTF	TGTGCCAGCAGTTACGGGAGGGAGGTAGCTGGCTACACCTTC
NA	TRBV11-2	17	TRBJ1-1	NA	CASSQTLGRRKNTEAFF	TGTGCCAGCAGCCAAACGTTGGGGCGGAGGAAGAACACTGAAGCTTTCTTT
NA	TRBV29-1	13	TRBJ1-5	few	CSASGQSNQPQHF	TGCAGCGCCTCAGGACAGAGCAATCAGCCCCAGCATTTT
TRBD2	TRBV2	17	TRBJ2-5	NA	CASSESRGTSGIETQYF	TGTGCCAGCAGTGAGTCTCGTGGGACTAGCGGGATTGAGACCCAGTACTTC
TRBD1	TRBV11-1	14	TRBJ2-7	NA	CASSLGSSGGEQYF	TGTGCCAGCAGCTTAGGGTCGTCAGGGGGCGAGCAGTACTTC